This T cell receptor (beta chain) was sequenced for a study of blood T cell repertoires in COVID-19. The wider study: The samples span acute and convalescent COVID-19 from the United States, Italy and Spain. The analysed material was cDNA or gDNA that came from T cells, B-cell-depleted T cells, or PBMCs.

Authors' analysis steps: Reference gene primer amplification gave nucleated cell count estimates. Sequenced by immunoSEQ multiplex PCR; TCRdb stores in-frame clones only, minus some. For V, J and clone size, that table is used; D and trimming come from the DNA. The table shows 30,000 to 40,000 clones, with about 92% occurring only once. This receptor was taken from a male donor with active COVID-19. Sequencing was done on a sample of peripheral blood.

CDR3: CASSIRGAWGTQETQYF. The DNA for the CDR3 is TGTGCCAGTAGTATACGGGGGGCTTGGGGAACTCAAGAGACCCAGTACTTC. The genes are TRBV19 and TRBJ2-5, with D tentatively TRBD2 (7 bases). Trimming shortened V by 2 bases and J by 2 bases, and 18 bases separated the two germline ends. CDR1 is LNHDA and CDR2 is SQIVND in the germline V gene (reference sequence). The CDR3 is 17 residues long.